The 24 T cell receptor beta chains below all came from one sample that was sequenced in a study of blood T cell repertoires in COVID-19 (dated by TCRdb to the early 2020s). The library came from the immunoSEQ multiplex PCR assay. What TCRdb holds here is the immuneACCESS table cut down to in-frame rearrangements. Part of the clones is not present; checked against another copy, under half of the missing clones reflect an unresolved V gene, and the others are unexplained. The sample table records some 31,000 clones; approximately 85% of these occur just once. The top ten constitute under 9.5% of the sample. Sequencing input: peripheral blood. The receptors come from an elderly man with active COVID-19.

This clone was found once. The genes are TRBV7-2 and TRBJ2-5; 7 positions agree with TRBD1. This CDR3 comprises 13 residues. V shed 3 bases and J 2 bases; nucleotides not matched to a gene: 0. The V gene's germline CDR1 is SGHTA and CDR2 FQGNSA. The CDR3: CASSLGQQETQYF. CDR3 sequence (DNA): TGTGCCAGCAGCTTGGGACAGCAAGAGACCCAGTACTTC.

V and J are TRBV7-2 and TRBJ2-3, with TRBD2 identical over 9 bases. This CDR3 spans 19 amino acids. V lost 5 bases and J lost 4; bases outside the gene matches: 19. CDR1 and CDR2 from the germline V gene are SGHTA and FQGNSA. CDR3 DNA sequence: TGTGCCAGCAGCCCGAGAGGGCTAGCGGGGAGGCTAGGCGCAGATACGCAGTATTTT. It translates to CASSPRGLAGRLGADTQYF.

V usage is TRBV19 and J usage is TRBJ1-2, with D tentatively TRBD1 (6 bases). The CDR3 has 13 residues. V gave up 6 bases and J gave up 3 bases, with 11 bases separating them. Germline assignment: CDR1 LNHDA and CDR2 SQIVND (reference sequence). The CDR3 protein is CASSRYRDYGYTF. CDR3 DNA sequence: TGTGCCAGTAGCCGATACAGGGACTATGGCTACACCTTC.

V gene TRBV18 combines with J gene TRBJ2-1, with 12 bases lining up with TRBD2. The V gene end was trimmed by 4 bases and the J gene end by 6 bases; junction bases not matched to a gene: 7. This CDR3 is built from 16 residues. Per germline, CDR1 KGHSH and CDR2 LQKENI. The CDR3 bases are TGTGCCAGCTCACAAGGACTAGCGGGGTTTCTCAATGAGCAGTTCTTC. This gives the protein CASSQGLAGFLNEQFF.

This sequence joins TRBV19 and TRBJ2-6; 9 bases match TRBD1. CDR3 length equals 14 residues. The V gene's germline CDR1 is LNHDA and CDR2 SQIVND (reference sequence). With 6 bases clipped from V and 9 bases from J, the junction kept 6 bases outside the gene matches. CDR3 sequence (DNA): TGTGCCAGTAGGACGAAGGGACAGGGCAACGTCCTGACTTTC. It specifies CASRTKGQGNVLTF.

This rearrangement joins TRBV9 to TRBJ2-1; 9 positions agree with TRBD2. The CDR3 totals 15 residues. Germline V gene sequence: CDR1 SGDLS, CDR2 YYNGEE. Trimming removed 4 bases from V and 8 bases from J; junction bases left unmatched: 10. As DNA, the CDR3 is TGTGCCAGCAGCCCTCTAGCGGGGCTGGGGGATGAGCAGTTCTTC. Its protein product is CASSPLAGLGDEQFF.

In its sample, this clone was seen once. The genes are TRBV11-3 and TRBJ2-1, with D possibly being TRBD2 (6 bases). Germline V gene lookup returns CDR1 SGHNT and CDR2 YENEEA. This CDR3 contains 16 residues. The V gene lost 1 base and the J gene lost 4 bases, with 14 bases spanning the gap. The CDR3 DNA is TGTGCCAGCAGCTTAGGGGGCGGGGAGCAGTACAATGAGCAGTTCTTC. This gives the protein CASSLGGGEQYNEQFF.

The rearrangement uses TRBV28 and TRBJ2-3; D is undetermined. V was trimmed by 8 bases and J by 2 bases, leaving 17 bases between them. Germline V gene sequence: CDR1 MDHEN, CDR2 SYDVKM. There are 15 residues in the CDR3. The CDR3 nucleotides are TGTGCCAGCTCGTCCCCGCGTTGGGCCACAGATACGCAGTATTTT. This sequence encodes CASSSPRWATDTQYF.

The chain has TRBV18 and TRBJ2-1, with TRBD2 matching over 9 bases. CDR3 length: 15 amino acids. With 0 bases clipped from V and 8 bases from J, the junction kept 5 bases outside the gene matches. CDR1 and CDR2 (germline): KGHSH, LQKENI. The CDR3 protein is CASSPPSSGEDEQFF. The CDR3 nucleotides read TGTGCCAGCTCACCACCGTCTAGCGGGGAGGATGAGCAGTTCTTC.

The chain recombines TRBV24-1 with TRBJ2-1, with 12 bases aligning to TRBD1. The CDR3 runs to 15 residues. V was clipped by 4 bases and J by 8 bases; unmatched bases: 5. CDR1 KGHDR and CDR2 SFDVKD come from the germline V gene. CDR3 residues: CATSDRDRGRDEQFF. Here the CDR3 DNA reads TGTGCCACCAGTGACCGGGACAGGGGGCGCGATGAGCAGTTCTTC.

This chain joins TRBV18 and TRBJ1-5, with TRBD1 as a possible D gene (6 bases). V lost 6 bases and J lost 0, with 9 bases in between. This CDR3 is built from 14 residues. Germline CDR1 and CDR2: KGHSH and LQKENI. The chain's CDR3 is CASSTGYSNQPQHF. CDR3 DNA: TGTGCCAGCTCGACAGGATATAGCAATCAGCCCCAGCATTTT.

The V call is TRBV7-2, the J call TRBJ1-6; TRBD1 matches 7 bases. V shed 3 bases and J 7 bases; nucleotides not matched to a gene: 18. CDR3 length: 19 amino acids. CDR1 is SGHTA and CDR2 is FQGNSA in the germline V gene. This chain's CDR3 is CASSFHPTGTAGKNSPLHF. For the CDR3, the DNA is TGTGCCAGCAGCTTTCATCCAACCGGGACAGCCGGAAAGAATTCACCCCTCCACTTT.

The chain couples TRBV5-1 to TRBJ1-2, with D perhaps TRBD1 (5 bases). The germline CDR1 and CDR2 sequences are SGHRS and YFSETQ. The CDR3 spans 16 residues. V was pared by 1 base and J by 8 bases, with 21 bases between. CDR3 sequence reads: CASSLSGGRSSGGYTF. DNA of the CDR3: TGCGCCAGCAGCTTGTCGGGGGGAAGGTCATCTGGCGGCTACACCTTC.

V and J are TRBV27 and TRBJ2-3; tentatively, D is TRBD1 (5 bases). Trimming took 2 bases from V and 1 from J, leaving 7 bases between them. The germline gives CDR1 MNHEY, CDR2 SMNVEV (reference sequence). The CDR3 consists of 14 residues. CDR3 nucleotide sequence: TGTGCCAGCAGTTTAAGACAGCGCACAGATACGCAGTATTTT. Its protein is CASSLRQRTDTQYF.

The table lists this clone with a count of one. The chain employs TRBV23-1 and TRBJ2-7; 9 nucleotides line up with TRBD1. TRBV23-1 is labeled an ORF, and its function is uncertain. The CDR3 has 16 amino acids. V dropped 0 bases and J dropped 6; count of bases not matched to a gene: 9. The CDR3 DNA reads TGCGCCAGCAGTCAATCTGGGGGGGACAGGGCCAGCGAGCAGTACTTC. As protein: CASSQSGGDRASEQYF.

The chain combines TRBV3-1 (or the pseudogene TRBV3-2) with TRBJ2-7; D unresolved. The germline V and J ends were trimmed by 8 bases and 0 bases, with 14 bases remaining between them. The CDR3 length is 14 residues. Germline lookup yields CDR1 LGHDT and CDR2 YNNKEL (reference sequence). DNA of the CDR3: TGTGCCAGCTACTCGAATTTACTCTCCTACGAGCAGTACTTC. This codes for CASYSNLLSYEQYF.

The CDR3 loop is CATTNPPANYGYTF. DNA for the CDR3: TGTGCCACCACCAACCCCCCAGCTAACTATGGCTACACCTTC. This chain joins TRBV15 and TRBJ1-2; D gene unclear. The CDR3 is made up of 14 amino acids. CDR1 and CDR2 from the germline V gene are LNHNV and YYDKDF (reference sequence). V lost 7 bases to trimming and J lost 0 bases, with 12 bases between them.

The V and J genes are TRBV4-1 and TRBJ1-3; 7 positions agree with TRBD1. Losses at the gene ends were 2 bases for V and 2 bases for J; bases not matched to a gene: 6. In germline, CDR1 is MGHRA, CDR2 YSYEKL. The CDR3 covers 16 residues. The CDR3 DNA follows: TGCGCCAGCAGCCAAACGCCGACAGGGACTGGAAACACCATATATTTT. Protein: CASSQTPTGTGNTIYF.

The rearrangement links TRBV5-6 to TRBJ2-5; D perhaps matches TRBD2 (7 bases). This CDR3 contains 15 residues. V dropped 4 bases and J dropped 5 bases, with 18 bases sitting between them. CDR1 and CDR2 (germline): SGHDT, YYEEEE. The CDR3 region is CASSGEGGVRETQYF. The CDR3, as DNA: TGTGCCAGCAGCGGGGAGGGGGGAGTTCGGGAGACCCAGTACTTC.

The V and J genes are TRBV19 and TRBJ2-2; 7 nucleotides agree with TRBD1. V lost 5 bases and J lost 15; bases outside the gene matches: 6. CDR1 and CDR2 from the germline V gene are LNHDA and SQIVND (reference sequence). The CDR3 runs 11 residues. The CDR3 bases are TGTGCCAGTAGTCCCCGACAGGGAATGTTTTTT. Protein sequence: CASSPRQGMFF.

This chain uses TRBV10-3 with TRBJ1-6; weak D call: TRBD1 (5 bases). CDR3 length: 14 residues. V dropped 9 bases and J dropped 7 bases, with 16 bases sitting between them. The germline gives CDR1 ENHRY, CDR2 SYGVKD. This chain's CDR3 is CAIWGGQGNSPLHF. The DNA for the CDR3 is TGTGCCATATGGGGTGGACAAGGGAATTCACCCCTCCACTTT.

The DNA for the CDR3 is TGCGCCAGCAGCTTAACTAGCGGGGGGGAGACCCAGTACTTC. Translating gives CASSLTSGGETQYF. The V and J genes are TRBV5-1 and TRBJ2-5; 12 positions match TRBD2. CDR3 length equals 14 residues. CDR1 is SGHRS, CDR2 YFSETQ, per germline. The junction had 1 base not matched to a gene; V was cut back by 2 bases and J by 5 bases. Combining the CDR3 with reference TRBV5-1 and TRBJ2-5 gives the whole variable domain KAGVTQTPRYLIKTRGQQVTLSCSPISGHRSVSWYQQTPGQGLQFLFEYFSETQRNKGNFPGRFSGRQFSNSRSEMNVSTLELGDSALYLCASSLTSGGETQYFGPGTRLLVL.

The J gene is TRBJ2-7, the V gene TRBV5-5; TRBD1 agrees at 7 bases. V shed 0 bases and J 4 bases; nucleotides not matched to a gene: 16. Germline CDR1 reads SGHKS; CDR2 reads YYEKEE (reference sequence). CDR3 length: 18 amino acids. CDR3 residues: CASSLAPPGQSITYEQYF. The CDR3 bases are TGTGCCAGCAGCTTGGCTCCCCCGGGACAGAGCATAACTTACGAGCAGTACTTC.

V gene TRBV4-1 combines with J gene TRBJ2-1; D may be TRBD2 (5 bases). Germline CDR1 reads MGHRA; CDR2 reads YSYEKL. This CDR3 spans 16 amino acids. V shed 1 base and J shed 0 bases, with 10 bases lying between them. The CDR3: CASSQGRESSYNEQFF. The CDR3 coding sequence is TGCGCCAGCAGCCAAGGACGGGAAAGCTCCTACAATGAGCAGTTCTTC.